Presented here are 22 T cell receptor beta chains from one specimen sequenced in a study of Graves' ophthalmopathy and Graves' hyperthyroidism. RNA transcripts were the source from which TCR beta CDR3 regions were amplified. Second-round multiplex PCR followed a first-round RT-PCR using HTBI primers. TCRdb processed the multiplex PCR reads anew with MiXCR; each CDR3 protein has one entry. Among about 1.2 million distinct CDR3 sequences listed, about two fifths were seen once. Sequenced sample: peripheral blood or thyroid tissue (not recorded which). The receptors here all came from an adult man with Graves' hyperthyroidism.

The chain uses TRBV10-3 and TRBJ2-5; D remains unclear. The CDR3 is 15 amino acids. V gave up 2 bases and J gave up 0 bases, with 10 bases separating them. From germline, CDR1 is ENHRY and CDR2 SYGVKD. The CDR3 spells CAISEARTYQETQYF. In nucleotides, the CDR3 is TGTGCCATCAGTGAGGCTAGAACGTACCAAGAGACCCAGTACTTC.

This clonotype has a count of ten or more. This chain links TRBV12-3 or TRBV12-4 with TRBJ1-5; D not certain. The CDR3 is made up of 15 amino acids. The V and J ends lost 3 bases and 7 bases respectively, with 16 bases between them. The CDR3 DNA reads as TGTGCCAGCAGTTTCGGTCAAACAAGCGACCAGCCCCAGCATTTT. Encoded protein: CASSFGQTSDQPQHF.

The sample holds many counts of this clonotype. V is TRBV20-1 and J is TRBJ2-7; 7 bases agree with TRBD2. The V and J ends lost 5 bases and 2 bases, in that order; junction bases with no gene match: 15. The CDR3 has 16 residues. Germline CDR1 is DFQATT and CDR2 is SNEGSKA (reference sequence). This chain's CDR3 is CSAWDLGGRSTYEQYF. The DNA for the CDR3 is TGCAGTGCTTGGGACCTCGGCGGGAGATCGACCTACGAGCAGTACTTC.

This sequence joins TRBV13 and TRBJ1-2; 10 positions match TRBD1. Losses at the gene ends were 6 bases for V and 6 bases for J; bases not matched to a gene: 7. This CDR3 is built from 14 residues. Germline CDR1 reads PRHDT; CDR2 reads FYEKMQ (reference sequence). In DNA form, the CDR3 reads TGTGCCAGCAGGCCGGCGGGACAGGGGAATGGCTACACCTTC. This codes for CASRPAGQGNGYTF.

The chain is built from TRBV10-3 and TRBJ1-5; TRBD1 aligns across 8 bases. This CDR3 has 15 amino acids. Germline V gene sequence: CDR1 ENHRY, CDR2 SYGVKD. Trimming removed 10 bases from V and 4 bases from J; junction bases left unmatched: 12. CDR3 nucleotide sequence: TGTGCCACCAGCGTCGTGGACAGGGCTAATCAGCCCCAGCATTTT. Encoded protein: CATSVVDRANQPQHF.

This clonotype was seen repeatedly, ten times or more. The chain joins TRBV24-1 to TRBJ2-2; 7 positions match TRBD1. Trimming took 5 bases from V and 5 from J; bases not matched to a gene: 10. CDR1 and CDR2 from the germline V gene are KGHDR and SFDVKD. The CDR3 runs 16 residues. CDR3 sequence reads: CATSGPGQRITGELFF. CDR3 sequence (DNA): TGTGCCACCAGTGGACCGGGACAGAGGATTACCGGGGAGCTGTTTTTT.

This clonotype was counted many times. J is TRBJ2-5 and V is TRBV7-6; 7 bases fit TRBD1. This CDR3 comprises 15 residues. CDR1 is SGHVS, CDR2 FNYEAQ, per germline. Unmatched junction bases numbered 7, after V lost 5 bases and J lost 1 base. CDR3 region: CASSRQGWVQETQYF. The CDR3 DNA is TGTGCCAGCAGCAGACAGGGATGGGTCCAAGAGACCCAGTACTTC.

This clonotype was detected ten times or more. The CDR3 here is CASTSFPGRARDGGYTF. CDR3 bases: TGTGCCAGCACCTCCTTCCCAGGGCGGGCGCGAGATGGAGGCTACACCTTC. The chain has TRBV7-2 and TRBJ1-2; D perhaps matches TRBD1 (5 bases). The CDR3 has 17 residues. Germline CDR1 reads SGHTA; CDR2 reads FQGNSA. V was trimmed by 7 bases and J by 8 bases, leaving 29 bases between them. The complete variable domain, with remaining parts taken from reference TRBV7-2 and TRBJ1-2, reads GAGVSQSPSNKVTEKGKDVELRCDPISGHTALYWYRQSLGQGLEFLIYFQGNSAPDKSGLPSDRFSAERTGGSVSTLTIQRTQQEDSAVYLCASTSFPGRARDGGYTFGSGTRLTVV.

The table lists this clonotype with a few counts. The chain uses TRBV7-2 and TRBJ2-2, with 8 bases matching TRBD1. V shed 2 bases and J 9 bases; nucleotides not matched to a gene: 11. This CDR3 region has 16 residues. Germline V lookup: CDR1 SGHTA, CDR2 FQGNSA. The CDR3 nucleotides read TGTGCCAGCAGCTTATGGACAGGGCTGATTCTACGGGAGCTGTTTTTT. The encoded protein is CASSLWTGLILRELFF.

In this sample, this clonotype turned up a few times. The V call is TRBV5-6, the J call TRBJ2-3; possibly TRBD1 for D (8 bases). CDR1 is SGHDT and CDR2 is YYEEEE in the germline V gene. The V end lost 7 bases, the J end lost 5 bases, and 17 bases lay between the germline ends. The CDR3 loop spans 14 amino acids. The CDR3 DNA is TGTGCCAGCGTGAAGACAGGGGAGGGAGATACGCAGTATTTT. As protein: CASVKTGEGDTQYF.

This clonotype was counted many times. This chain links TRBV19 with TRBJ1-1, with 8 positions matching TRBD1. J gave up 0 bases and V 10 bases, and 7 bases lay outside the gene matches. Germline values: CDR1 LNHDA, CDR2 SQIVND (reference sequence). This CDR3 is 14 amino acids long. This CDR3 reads CANIQGDLNTEAFF. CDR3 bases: TGTGCCAACATACAGGGGGACCTGAACACTGAAGCTTTCTTT.

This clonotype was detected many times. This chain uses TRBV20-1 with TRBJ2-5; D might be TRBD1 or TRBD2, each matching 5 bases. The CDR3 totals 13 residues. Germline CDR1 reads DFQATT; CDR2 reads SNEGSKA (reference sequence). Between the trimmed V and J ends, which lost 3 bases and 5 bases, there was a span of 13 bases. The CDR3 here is CSARTTWGETQYF. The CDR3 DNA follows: TGCAGTGCTAGGACGACCTGGGGGGAGACCCAGTACTTC.

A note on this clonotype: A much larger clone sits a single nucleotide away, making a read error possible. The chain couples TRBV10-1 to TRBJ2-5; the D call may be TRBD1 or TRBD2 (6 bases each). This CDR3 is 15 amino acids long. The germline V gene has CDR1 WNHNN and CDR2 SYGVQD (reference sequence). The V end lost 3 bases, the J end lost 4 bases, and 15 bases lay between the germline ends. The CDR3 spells CASSEGGTERETQYF. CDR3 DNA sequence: TGCGCCAGCAGTGAAGGGGGGACCGAGCGAGAGACCCAGTACTTC.

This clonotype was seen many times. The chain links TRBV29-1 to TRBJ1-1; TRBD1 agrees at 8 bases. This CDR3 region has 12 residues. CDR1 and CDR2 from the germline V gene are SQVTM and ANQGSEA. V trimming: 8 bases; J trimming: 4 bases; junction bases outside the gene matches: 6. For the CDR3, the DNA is TGCAGCACCGACAGGGGTGGCACTGAAGCTTTCTTT. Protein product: CSTDRGGTEAFF.

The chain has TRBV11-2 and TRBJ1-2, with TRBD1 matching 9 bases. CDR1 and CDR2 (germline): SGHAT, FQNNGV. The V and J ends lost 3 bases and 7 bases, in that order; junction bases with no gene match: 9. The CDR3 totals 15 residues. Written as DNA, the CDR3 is TGTGCCAGCAGCTTTGGGGACAGGGCGACAGGTGGCTACACCTTC. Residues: CASSFGDRATGGYTF.

For the CDR3, the DNA is TGTGCCAGCCGACCCGATGGCAATCAGCCCCAGCATTTT. Translating it yields CASRPDGNQPQHF. The chain joins TRBV19 to TRBJ1-5; D ambiguous. The V gene's germline CDR1 is LNHDA and CDR2 SQIVND (reference sequence). The CDR3 has 13 residues. The germline V and J ends were trimmed by 9 bases and 2 bases, with 11 bases remaining between them.

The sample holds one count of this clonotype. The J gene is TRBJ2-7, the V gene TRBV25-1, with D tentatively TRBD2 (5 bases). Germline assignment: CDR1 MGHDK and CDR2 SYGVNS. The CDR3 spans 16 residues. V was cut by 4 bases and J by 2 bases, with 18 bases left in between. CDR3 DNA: TGTGCCAGCAGTGTAAAGAGCCGGGATAAAACCTACGAGCAGTACTTC. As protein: CASSVKSRDKTYEQYF.

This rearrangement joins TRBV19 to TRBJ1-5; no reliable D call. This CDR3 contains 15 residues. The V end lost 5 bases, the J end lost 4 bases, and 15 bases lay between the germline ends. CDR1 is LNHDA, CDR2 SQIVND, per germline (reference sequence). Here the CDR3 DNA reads TGTGCCAGTAGTCCCCAGGACGGTAGAAATCAGCCCCAGCATTTT. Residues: CASSPQDGRNQPQHF.

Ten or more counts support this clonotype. CDR3 nucleotides: TGTGCCAGCAGCGTAGCGGGGACTAGCGATTACGAGCAGTACTTC. Its protein is CASSVAGTSDYEQYF. The V and J genes are TRBV9 and TRBJ2-7; TRBD2 matches at 10 bases. The CDR3 length is 15 residues. With 0 bases clipped from V and 4 bases from J, the junction kept 4 bases outside the gene matches. CDR1 and CDR2 from the germline V gene are SGDLS and YYNGEE.

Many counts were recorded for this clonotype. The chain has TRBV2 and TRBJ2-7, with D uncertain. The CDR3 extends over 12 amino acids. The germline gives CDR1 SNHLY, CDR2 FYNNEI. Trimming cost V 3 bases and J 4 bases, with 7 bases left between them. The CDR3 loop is CASSDFGYEQYF. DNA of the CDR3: TGTGCCAGCAGTGATTTTGGTTACGAGCAGTACTTC. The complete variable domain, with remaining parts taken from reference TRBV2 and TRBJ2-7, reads EPEVTQTPSHQVTQMGQEVILRCVPISNHLYFYWYRQILGQKVEFLVSFYNNEISEKSEIFDDQFSVERPDGSNFTLKIRSTKLEDSAMYFCASSDFGYEQYFGPGTRLTVT.

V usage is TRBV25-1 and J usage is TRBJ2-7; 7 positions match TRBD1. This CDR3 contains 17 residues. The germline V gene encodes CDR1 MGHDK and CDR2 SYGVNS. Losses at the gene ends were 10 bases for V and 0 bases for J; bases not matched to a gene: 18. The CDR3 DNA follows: TGTGCCACCAACCAGGCTCCTATACAGGGGAGCTCCTACGAGCAGTACTTC. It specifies CATNQAPIQGSSYEQYF.

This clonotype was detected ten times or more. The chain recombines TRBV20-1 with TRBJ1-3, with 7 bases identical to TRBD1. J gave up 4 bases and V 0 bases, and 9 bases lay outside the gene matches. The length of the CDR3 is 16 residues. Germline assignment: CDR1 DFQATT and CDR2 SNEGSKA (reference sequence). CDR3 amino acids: CSARDSGRGLGNTIYF. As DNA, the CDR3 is TGCAGTGCTAGAGATTCGGGCAGGGGGTTGGGAAACACCATATATTTT.